This T cell receptor (beta chain) appears in the sequencing data of a study of cytomegalovirus exposure and HLA in healthy donors. In the study overall: Earlier work reported 117 million unique TCR beta sequences from 180 million or so T cells. Study-level results: In a later analysis, several top co-occurrence clusters appeared linked to parvovirus B19, influenza, CMV and Epstein-Barr virus.

Comments on this clone: Its antigen is still unknown.

V lost 5 bases and J lost 2; bases outside the gene matches: 15. Germline CDR1 LNHNV, CDR2 YYDKDF (reference sequence). This CDR3 is built from 18 residues. The PCR was carried out with 60 Vbeta primers and 13 Jbeta primers. Method: immunoSEQ multiplex PCR; TCRdb's copy keeps in-frame clones and lacks some. This table has approximately 280,000 clones, roughly 85% appearing once. The chain has TRBV15 and TRBJ2-7; TRBD2 aligns across 10 bases. The sample was PBMCs. The sequence derives from a middle-aged man in good health and CMV-seropositive. CDR3 nucleotide sequence: TGTGCCACCAGCTCCCGGAGACTAGCGGGTCACAACCCCTACGAGCAGTACTTC. Translating gives CATSSRRLAGHNPYEQYF.